This T cell receptor (beta chain) was obtained from a study of blood T cell repertoires in COVID-19. Study-wide background: Nucleic acid was either cDNA or gDNA, and it came from T cells, B-cell-depleted T cells, or PBMCs.

Libraries were prepared by immunoSEQ multiplex PCR; TCRdb keeps only in-frame clonotypes and omits some of them. The data show roughly 80,000 clones, with more than 85% seen just once and 2.6% held by the top ten. Germline values: CDR1 LNHDA, CDR2 SQIVND (reference sequence). V dropped 4 bases and J dropped 0 bases, with 11 bases sitting between them. This CDR3 comprises 15 residues. Sample: peripheral blood. The sequence was collected from a man over 45 with COVID-19, enrolled during active disease. V usage is TRBV19 and J usage is TRBJ2-3; no reliable D call. As DNA, the CDR3 is TGTGCCAGTAGTAGTTTAACAGCTAGCACAGATACGCAGTATTTT. This translates into CASSSLTASTDTQYF.